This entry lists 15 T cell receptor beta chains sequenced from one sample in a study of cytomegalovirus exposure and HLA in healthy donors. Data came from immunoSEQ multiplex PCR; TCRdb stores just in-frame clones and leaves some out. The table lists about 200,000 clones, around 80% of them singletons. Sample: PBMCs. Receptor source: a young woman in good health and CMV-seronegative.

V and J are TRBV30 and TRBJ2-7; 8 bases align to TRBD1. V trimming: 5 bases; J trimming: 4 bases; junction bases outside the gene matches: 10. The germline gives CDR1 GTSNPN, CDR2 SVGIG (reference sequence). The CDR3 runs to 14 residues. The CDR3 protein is CAWSFGTGIYEQYF. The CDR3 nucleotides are TGTGCCTGGTCTTTCGGGACAGGTATTTACGAGCAGTACTTC.

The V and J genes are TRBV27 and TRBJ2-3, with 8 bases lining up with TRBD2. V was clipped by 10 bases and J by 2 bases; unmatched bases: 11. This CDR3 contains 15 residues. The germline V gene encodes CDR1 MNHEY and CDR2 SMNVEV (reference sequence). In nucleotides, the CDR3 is TGTGCCACCCACGAGCGGGAGTTAAACACAGATACGCAGTATTTT. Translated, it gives CATHERELNTDTQYF.

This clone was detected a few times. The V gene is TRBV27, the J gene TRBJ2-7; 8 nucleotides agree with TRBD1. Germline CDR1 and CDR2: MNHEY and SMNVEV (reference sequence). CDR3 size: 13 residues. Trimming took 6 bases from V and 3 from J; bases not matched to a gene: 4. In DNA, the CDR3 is TGTGCCAGCAGGGAGGGACAGGTCTACGAGCAGTACTTC. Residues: CASREGQVYEQYF.

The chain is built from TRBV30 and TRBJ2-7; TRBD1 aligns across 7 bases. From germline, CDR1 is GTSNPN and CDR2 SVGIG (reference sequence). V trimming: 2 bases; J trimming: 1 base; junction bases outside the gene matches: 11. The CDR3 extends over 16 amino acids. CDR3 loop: CAWSRAGHRGSYEQYF. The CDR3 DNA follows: TGTGCCTGGAGTCGCGCCGGTCACAGGGGTTCCTACGAGCAGTACTTC.

The CDR3: CASSLREYYFSYNEQFF. CDR3 sequence (DNA): TGTGCCAGCAGCTTGCGTGAGTATTATTTCTCCTACAATGAGCAGTTCTTC. The rearrangement joins TRBV5-6 to TRBJ2-1, with unresolved D. The V gene's germline CDR1 is SGHDT and CDR2 YYEEEE. This CDR3 has 17 amino acids. V lost 1 base, J lost 0 bases, and 14 bases lay in between.

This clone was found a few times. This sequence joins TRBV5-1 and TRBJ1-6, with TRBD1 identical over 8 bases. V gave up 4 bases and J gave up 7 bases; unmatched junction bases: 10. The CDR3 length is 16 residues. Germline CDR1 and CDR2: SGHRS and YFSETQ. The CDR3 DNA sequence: TGCGCCAGCAGCCCTACGACAGGGGCAGGGAATTCACCCCTCCACTTT. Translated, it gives CASSPTTGAGNSPLHF.

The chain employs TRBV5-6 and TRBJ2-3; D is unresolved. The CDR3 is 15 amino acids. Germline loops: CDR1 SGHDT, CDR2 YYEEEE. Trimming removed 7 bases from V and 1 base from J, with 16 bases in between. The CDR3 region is CASPFSPTCTDTQYF. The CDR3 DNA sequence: TGTGCCAGCCCCTTTTCCCCGACTTGCACAGATACGCAGTATTTT.

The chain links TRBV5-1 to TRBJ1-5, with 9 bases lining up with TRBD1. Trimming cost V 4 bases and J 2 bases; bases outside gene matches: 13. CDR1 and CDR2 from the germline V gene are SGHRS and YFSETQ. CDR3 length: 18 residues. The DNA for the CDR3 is TGCGCCAGCAGCAAATATCCGGGACAGGGTAACGGCAATCAGCCCCAGCATTTT. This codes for CASSKYPGQGNGNQPQHF.

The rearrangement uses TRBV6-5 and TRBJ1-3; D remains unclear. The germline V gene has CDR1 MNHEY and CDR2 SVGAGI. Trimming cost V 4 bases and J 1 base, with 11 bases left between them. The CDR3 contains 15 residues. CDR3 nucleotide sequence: TGTGCCAGCAGTTCTCCCACAGTTTCTGGAAACACCATATATTTT. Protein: CASSSPTVSGNTIYF.

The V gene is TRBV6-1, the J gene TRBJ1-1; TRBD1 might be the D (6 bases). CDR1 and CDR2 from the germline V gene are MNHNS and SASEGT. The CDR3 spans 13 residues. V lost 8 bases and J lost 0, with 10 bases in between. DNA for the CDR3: TGTGCCAGCGGGGACACTTTGAACACTGAAGCTTTCTTT. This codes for CASGDTLNTEAFF.

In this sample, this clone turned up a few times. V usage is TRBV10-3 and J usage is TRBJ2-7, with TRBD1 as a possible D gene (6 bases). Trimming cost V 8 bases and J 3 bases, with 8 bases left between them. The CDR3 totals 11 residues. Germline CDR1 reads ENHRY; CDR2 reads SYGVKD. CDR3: CAIAGDYEQYF. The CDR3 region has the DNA TGTGCCATCGCAGGGGACTACGAGCAGTACTTC.

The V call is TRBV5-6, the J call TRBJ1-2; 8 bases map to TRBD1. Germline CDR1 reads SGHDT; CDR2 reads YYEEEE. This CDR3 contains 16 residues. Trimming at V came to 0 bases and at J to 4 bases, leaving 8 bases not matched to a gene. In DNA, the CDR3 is TGTGCCAGCAGCTTGGGGCAGGGGGCTTTGAGCTATGGCTACACCTTC. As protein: CASSLGQGALSYGYTF.

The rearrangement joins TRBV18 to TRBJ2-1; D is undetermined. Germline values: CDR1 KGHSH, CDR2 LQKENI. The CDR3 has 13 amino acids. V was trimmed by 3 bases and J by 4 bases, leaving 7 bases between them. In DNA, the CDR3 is TGTGCCAGCTCACCCGAACTTTACAATGAGCAGTTCTTC. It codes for CASSPELYNEQFF. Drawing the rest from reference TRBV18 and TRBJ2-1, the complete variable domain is NAGVMQNPRHLVRRRGQEARLRCSPMKGHSHVYWYRQLPEEGLKFMVYLQKENIIDESGMPKERFSAEFPKEGPSILRIQQVVRGDSAAYFCASSPELYNEQFFGPGTRLTVL.

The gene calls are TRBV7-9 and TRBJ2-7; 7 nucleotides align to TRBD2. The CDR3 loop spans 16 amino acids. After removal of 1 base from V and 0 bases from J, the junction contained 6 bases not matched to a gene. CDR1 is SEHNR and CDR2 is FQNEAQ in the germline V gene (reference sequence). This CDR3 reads CASSLGLRGSSYEQYF. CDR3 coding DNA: TGTGCCAGCAGCTTAGGTTTGCGGGGGTCCTCCTACGAGCAGTACTTC.

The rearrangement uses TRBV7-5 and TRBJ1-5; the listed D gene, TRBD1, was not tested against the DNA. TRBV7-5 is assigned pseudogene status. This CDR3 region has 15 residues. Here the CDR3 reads CVRSPRTGGNQPQHF. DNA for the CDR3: TGTGTCAGAAGCCCTCGGACAGGAGGCAATCAGCCCCAGCATTTT.